Listed here are 32 T cell receptor beta chains from one sample, sequenced in a study of PD-L1 blockade in urothelial cancer (dated by TCRdb to the late 2010s). Libraries came from the immunoSEQ multiplex PCR assay. As stored in TCRdb, this immuneACCESS dataset retains in-frame rearrangements with V and J assigned. A fraction of the clones does not appear; measured against another copy, unresolved V genes explain less than half of the discrepancy, and the remainder lacks a known reason. Present in this sample are tens of thousands of clones, 80% to 90% of which were seen just once. The ten top clones hold 0.85% to 1% of the sample. The intended sense of this specimen's time point label: pretreatment peripheral blood. Sample: PBMCs, taken around atezolizumab (anti-PD-L1) treatment. The receptor source for this set is a woman older than 75 with urothelial cancer.

This clone has a handful of counts. The chain employs TRBV7-2 and TRBJ1-3; TRBD1 aligns across 9 bases. There are 16 residues in the CDR3. V gave up 2 bases and J gave up 3 bases; unmatched junction bases: 5. From germline, CDR1 is SGHTA and CDR2 FQGNSA. CDR3 nucleotide sequence: TGTGCCAGCAGCTTAAGACAGGGGGAGGGTGGAAACACCATATATTTT. This encodes CASSLRQGEGGNTIYF.

CDR3 nucleotide sequence: TGTGCCAGCAGTTTTAGGACAGGCCGGATGGGGGAAGCTTTCTTT. Translated: CASSFRTGRMGEAFF. V usage is TRBV28 and J usage is TRBJ1-1; 7 nucleotides agree with TRBD1. Trimming cost V 3 bases and J 8 bases; bases outside gene matches: 12. The germline CDR1 and CDR2 sequences are MDHEN and SYDVKM. This CDR3 comprises 15 residues.

The sample holds one count of this clone. The V call is TRBV28, the J call TRBJ2-7; 8 bases align to TRBD2. There are 15 residues in the CDR3. Germline loops: CDR1 MDHEN, CDR2 SYDVKM. The junction had 10 bases not matched to a gene; V was cut back by 2 bases and J by 7 bases. CDR3: CASSLSSGITREQYF. The DNA of the CDR3 is TGTGCCAGCAGTTTAAGTAGCGGGATAACTAGAGAGCAGTACTTC.

The rearrangement uses TRBV27 and TRBJ2-7, with TRBD1 as a possible D gene (5 bases). Germline lookup yields CDR1 MNHEY and CDR2 SMNVEV (reference sequence). The CDR3 covers 16 residues. V lost 1 base, J lost 5 bases, and 18 bases lay in between. This CDR3 is CASSLWAGLSKNEQYF. For the CDR3, the DNA is TGTGCCAGCAGTTTATGGGCAGGGCTTAGTAAGAACGAGCAGTACTTC.

The chain has TRBV9 and TRBJ1-3; 7 nucleotides align to TRBD1. Germline-derived CDR1 and CDR2 are SGDLS and YYNGEE. The length of the CDR3 is 17 residues. V lost 5 bases, J lost 0 bases, and 11 bases stayed unmatched. CDR3 nucleotides: TGTGCCAGCAGTCCGACAGGGTCCCTCCTCTCTGGAAACACCATATATTTT. Translation: CASSPTGSLLSGNTIYF.

This chain links TRBV27 with TRBJ1-2, with 7 positions matching TRBD1. This CDR3 contains 13 residues. The V gene end was trimmed by 6 bases and the J gene end by 5 bases; junction bases not matched to a gene: 6. Germline V gene data show CDR1 as MNHEY and CDR2 as SMNVEV (reference sequence). This chain's CDR3 is CASRRDRTYGYTF. The CDR3, as DNA: TGTGCCAGCAGACGGGACAGAACTTATGGCTACACCTTC.

A note on this clone: A read error may produce the germline difference seen at one junction end. CDR3 in DNA: TGCGCCAGCAGGTTGGGACAGGGGTACACCGGGGAGCTGTTTTTT. Translated: CASRLGQGYTGELFF. This sequence joins TRBV5-1 and TRBJ2-2; 10 bases map to TRBD1. The CDR3 length is 15 residues. Looked up from germline, CDR1 is SGHRS and CDR2 is YFSETQ. Looking up the rest from reference TRBV5-1 and TRBJ2-2 gives the full variable domain: KAGVTQTPRYLIKTRGQQVTLSCSPISGHRSVSWYQQTPGQGLQFLFEYFSETQRNKGNFPGRFSGRQFSNSRSEMNVSTLELGDSALYLCASRLGQGYTGELFFGEGSRLTVL.

This chain uses TRBV11-2 with TRBJ1-1; the D is unclear. Germline values: CDR1 SGHAT, CDR2 FQNNGV. This CDR3 has 15 residues. The ends were cut back, 0 bases at V and 1 base at J, with 9 bases in the middle. The CDR3, as DNA: TGTGCCAGCAGCTTAGAAGACCGAGGGAACACTGAAGCTTTCTTT. This gives the protein CASSLEDRGNTEAFF. Drawing the rest from reference TRBV11-2 and TRBJ1-1, the complete variable domain is EAGVAQSPRYKIIEKRQSVAFWCNPISGHATLYWYQQILGQGPKLLIQFQNNGVVDDSQLPKDRFSAERLKGVDSTLKIQPAKLEDSAVYLCASSLEDRGNTEAFFGQGTRLTVV.

The chain combines TRBV28 with TRBJ1-2; 8 nucleotides match TRBD1. CDR1 is MDHEN and CDR2 is SYDVKM in the germline V gene. The CDR3 consists of 15 residues. The V segment lost 3 bases and the J segment 8 bases; nucleotides outside the gene matches: 11. Here the CDR3 reads CASSFPPGQGAGYTF. The CDR3 nucleotides read TGTGCCAGCAGTTTTCCCCCTGGGCAGGGGGCGGGCTACACCTTC.

This rearrangement joins TRBV19 to TRBJ1-5; a possible D gene is TRBD1 (5 bases). Per the germline V gene, CDR1 is LNHDA and CDR2 is SQIVND (reference sequence). Trimming removed 2 bases at V and 6 bases at J, with 17 bases between. The CDR3 length is 16 residues. The CDR3 loop reads CASSIMGPRGSQPQHF. CDR3 DNA: TGTGCCAGTAGTATAATGGGTCCCCGGGGGAGTCAGCCCCAGCATTTT.

The rearrangement uses TRBV14 and TRBJ2-5; D call uncertain. V was pared by 1 base and J by 4 bases, with 7 bases between. CDR1 and CDR2 from the germline V gene are SGHDN and FVKESK. The CDR3 contains 13 residues. The chain's CDR3 is CASSQAGLETQYF. The CDR3 DNA is TGTGCCAGCAGCCAAGCAGGATTAGAGACCCAGTACTTC.

The chain links TRBV10-3 to TRBJ1-1; D remains ambiguous. The CDR3 extends over 14 amino acids. From germline, CDR1 is ENHRY and CDR2 SYGVKD. Trimming removed 2 bases at V and 5 bases at J, with 12 bases between. CDR3 sequence: CAISEGRYSTEAFF. The CDR3 DNA follows: TGTGCCATCAGTGAGGGGAGGTACAGTACTGAAGCTTTCTTT.

The rearrangement links TRBV2 to TRBJ1-2; TRBD1 matches 7 bases. The V gene's germline CDR1 is SNHLY and CDR2 FYNNEI. Trimming removed 5 bases from V and 7 bases from J; junction bases left unmatched: 13. The CDR3 is made up of 15 amino acids. CDR3 residues: CASSPITGETGGYTF. The CDR3 nucleotides are TGTGCCAGCAGTCCTATTACAGGGGAGACAGGTGGCTACACCTTC.

V and J are TRBV7-2 and TRBJ2-6; D is possibly TRBD2 (5 bases). The CDR3 consists of 18 residues. Trimming removed 2 bases from V and 4 bases from J, with 18 bases in between. Germline loops: CDR1 SGHTA, CDR2 FQGNSA. DNA of the CDR3: TGTGCCAGCAGCTTACTAACGAGGGCCCGGCGCGGGGCCAACGTCCTGACTTTC. Translated: CASSLLTRARRGANVLTF.

The DNA of the CDR3 is TGTGCCAGCCACGGGGGGCGCGAGTACTATGGCTACACCTTC. Encoded protein: CASHGGREYYGYTF. The gene calls are TRBV28 and TRBJ1-2; a weak D match, TRBD1 (6 bases). The CDR3 length is 14 residues. Trimming removed 8 bases from V and 3 bases from J, with 16 bases in between. Per germline, CDR1 MDHEN and CDR2 SYDVKM.

This clone was picked up one time. CDR3 DNA sequence: TGCGCCAGCAGTGCCTCGCAACTAGCCCCCTACAATGAGCAGTTCTTC. Translation gives CASSASQLAPYNEQFF. The rearrangement uses TRBV10-1 and TRBJ2-1; a weak D match, TRBD2 (6 bases). CDR3 length: 16 residues. The germline V and J ends were trimmed by 4 bases and 2 bases, with 15 bases remaining between them. Germline CDR1 reads WNHNN; CDR2 reads SYGVQD (reference sequence).

This chain links TRBV14 with TRBJ2-1, with D tentatively TRBD1 (5 bases). Looked up from germline, CDR1 is SGHDN and CDR2 is FVKESK. CDR3 size: 15 residues. Trimming took 4 bases from V and 1 from J, leaving 11 bases between them. The CDR3 DNA sequence: TGTGCCAGCAGCCCCAAGAGACAGTCCTACAATGAGCAGTTCTTC. As protein: CASSPKRQSYNEQFF.

The chain combines TRBV18 with TRBJ2-7; TRBD2 matches 11 bases. The CDR3 extends over 17 amino acids. Looked up from germline, CDR1 is KGHSH and CDR2 is LQKENI. J lost 2 bases, V lost 3 bases, and 9 bases had no gene match. The CDR3: CASSPELAGVPPYEQYF. The CDR3 coding sequence is TGTGCCAGCTCACCCGAACTAGCGGGAGTTCCGCCCTACGAGCAGTACTTC.

This chain connects TRBV5-1 to TRBJ1-2; D not certain. Germline CDR1 is SGHRS and CDR2 is YFSETQ. This CDR3 spans 14 amino acids. The V and J ends lost 4 bases and 3 bases respectively, with 13 bases between them. In DNA form, the CDR3 reads TGCGCCAGCAGCCCTAACGGTCTGGACTATGGCTACACCTTC. Its protein is CASSPNGLDYGYTF.

The chain joins TRBV29-1 to TRBJ2-7, with 14 bases identical to TRBD2. Per germline, CDR1 SQVTM and CDR2 ANQGSEA. V lost 2 bases and J lost 7; bases outside the gene matches: 16. The CDR3 length is 18 residues. CDR3 bases: TGCAGCGTTGAATTGGGACTAGCGGGAGTGAGGTCAATATGGGAGCAGTACTTC. This encodes CSVELGLAGVRSIWEQYF.

Note on this clone: The same CDR3 also results from other DNA sequences found in this sample. V and J are TRBV11-2 and TRBJ2-7; D not certain. The CDR3 totals 13 residues. Germline V gene sequence: CDR1 SGHAT, CDR2 FQNNGV. V was cut by 1 base and J by 0 bases, with 4 bases left in between. The CDR3 DNA sequence: TGTGCCAGCAGCTTAGCGGGCTCCTACGAGCAGTACTTC. Its protein product is CASSLAGSYEQYF. Full variable domain (rest looked up from reference TRBV11-2 and TRBJ2-7): EAGVAQSPRYKIIEKRQSVAFWCNPISGHATLYWYQQILGQGPKLLIQFQNNGVVDDSQLPKDRFSAERLKGVDSTLKIQPAKLEDSAVYLCASSLAGSYEQYFGPGTRLTVT.

The DNA for the CDR3 is TGTGCCAGCAGTCCACTGGGGGGAAACTATGGCTACACCTTC. Translating gives CASSPLGGNYGYTF. V and J are TRBV6-5 and TRBJ1-2; possible D gene TRBD1, 5 bases. The germline gives CDR1 MNHEY, CDR2 SVGAGI. The V gene lost 5 bases and the J gene lost 2 bases, with 12 bases spanning the gap. CDR3 length: 14 residues.

The chain is built from TRBV28 and TRBJ2-1; maybe TRBD1 (5 bases). Trimming took off 6 bases at V and 6 bases at J, with 12 bases between the two ends. The CDR3 length is 13 residues. CDR1 and CDR2 from the germline V gene are MDHEN and SYDVKM. CDR3 sequence reads: CASRQTGPNEQFF. Written as DNA, the CDR3 is TGTGCCAGCAGGCAAACAGGACCCAATGAGCAGTTCTTC. Looking up the rest from reference TRBV28 and TRBJ2-1 gives the full variable domain: DVKVTQSSRYLVKRTGEKVFLECVQDMDHENMFWYRQDPGLGLRLIYFSYDVKMKEKGDIPEGYSVSREKKERFSLILESASTNQTSMYLCASRQTGPNEQFFGPGTRLTVL.

V and J are TRBV27 and TRBJ2-3; 10 bases align to TRBD2. The CDR3 loop spans 16 amino acids. V was clipped by 5 bases and J by 2 bases; unmatched bases: 7. The germline V gene encodes CDR1 MNHEY and CDR2 SMNVEV (reference sequence). The chain's CDR3 is CASSPIAGGITDTQYF. The CDR3 nucleotides are TGTGCCAGCAGTCCTATAGCGGGAGGCATCACAGATACGCAGTATTTT.

This chain uses TRBV18 with TRBJ1-1, with TRBD1 as a possible D gene (5 bases). The CDR3 extends over 13 amino acids. Between the trimmed V and J ends, which lost 5 bases and 1 base, there was a span of 8 bases. Germline V lookup: CDR1 KGHSH, CDR2 LQKENI. CDR3 nucleotides: TGTGCCAGCTCAGGACAACAGAACACTGAAGCTTTCTTT. This sequence encodes CASSGQQNTEAFF.

The chain carries TRBV6-5 and TRBJ1-2; weak D call: TRBD1 (6 bases). V lost 4 bases and J lost 8, with 23 bases in between. This CDR3 contains 16 residues. CDR1 and CDR2 from the germline V gene are MNHEY and SVGAGI. CDR3: CASSFLQLSGVEGYTF. In DNA form, the CDR3 reads TGTGCCAGCAGTTTCCTCCAACTTTCAGGGGTAGAAGGCTACACCTTC.

This clone has only one observation. CDR3 amino acids: CASSRDYPYNEQFF. The CDR3 nucleotides are TGTGCCAGCAGCCGGGACTATCCATACAATGAGCAGTTCTTC. The chain combines TRBV6-5 with TRBJ2-1; 7 bases fit TRBD2. Trimming at V came to 6 bases and at J to 4 bases, leaving 6 bases not matched to a gene. Germline-derived CDR1 and CDR2 are MNHEY and SVGAGI. The CDR3 has 14 amino acids.

CDR3 amino acids: CASSTPGKPQHF. CDR3 DNA sequence: TGTGCCAGTAGTACCCCCGGTAAGCCCCAGCATTTT. The rearrangement joins TRBV19 to TRBJ1-5; D gene uncertain. The germline gives CDR1 LNHDA, CDR2 SQIVND (reference sequence). This CDR3 has 12 residues. The ends were cut back, 4 bases at V and 8 bases at J, with 9 bases in the middle.

V and J are TRBV19 and TRBJ2-1; TRBD2 aligns across 14 bases. Looked up from germline, CDR1 is LNHDA and CDR2 is SQIVND (reference sequence). This CDR3 is built from 17 residues. After removal of 8 bases from V and 4 bases from J, the junction contained 10 bases not matched to a gene. The CDR3 protein is CASSPGTSGRVYNEQFF. The CDR3, as DNA: TGTGCCAGTTCTCCTGGGACTAGCGGGAGAGTATACAATGAGCAGTTCTTC.

The genes are TRBV7-9 and TRBJ1-1; D call uncertain. Trimming cost V 1 base and J 4 bases, with 7 bases left between them. The CDR3 consists of 13 residues. Germline V gene sequence: CDR1 SEHNR, CDR2 FQNEAQ (reference sequence). CDR3 in DNA: TGTGCCAGCAGCTTAGAGGGAGCCACTGAAGCTTTCTTT. It specifies CASSLEGATEAFF.

This clone was counted once. The CDR3 is CASSGAGPPSYEQYF. CDR3 DNA: TGCGCCAGCAGCGGGGCAGGGCCCCCCTCCTACGAGCAGTACTTC. V usage is TRBV5-1 and J usage is TRBJ2-7, with a possible D match to TRBD1 (5 bases). This CDR3 spans 15 amino acids. V was trimmed by 4 bases and J by 0 bases, leaving 14 bases between them. The germline V gene encodes CDR1 SGHRS and CDR2 YFSETQ.

In DNA form, the CDR3 reads TGTGCCAGCAGTAGAGGAGCAGTGAGCTCCTACGAGCAGTACTTC. Protein product: CASSRGAVSSYEQYF. The chain recombines TRBV7-8 with TRBJ2-7; D unclear. There are 15 residues in the CDR3. The V end lost 6 bases, the J end lost 0 bases, and 15 bases lay between the germline ends. Germline V gene sequence: CDR1 SGHVS, CDR2 FQNEAQ.